The 10 T cell receptor beta chains below were found in one sample sequenced in a study of blood T cell repertoires in COVID-19. Clones were read by immunoSEQ multiplex PCR, and TCRdb kept only the in-frame ones, dropping some. This table has around 93,000 clones, 80% to 95% appearing once. Sequenced sample: peripheral blood. These receptors were obtained from a man aged 18 to 30 with COVID-19, enrolled during active disease.

The chain uses TRBV7-9 and TRBJ2-1, with TRBD2 matching over 8 bases. CDR1 SEHNR and CDR2 FQNEAQ come from the germline V gene (reference sequence). The CDR3 runs to 14 residues. V gave up 7 bases and J gave up 4 bases; unmatched junction bases: 6. CDR3 protein: CASTGSGKYNEQFF. CDR3 nucleotides: TGTGCCAGCACGGGTAGCGGGAAGTACAATGAGCAGTTCTTC. Combining the CDR3 with reference TRBV7-9 and TRBJ2-1 gives the whole variable domain DTGVSQNPRHKITKRGQNVTFRCDPISEHNRLYWYRQTLGQGPEFLTYFQNEAQLEKSRLLSDRFSAERPKGSFSTLEIQRTEQGDSAMYLCASTGSGKYNEQFFGPGTRLTVL.

The chain is built from TRBV4-3 and TRBJ1-2; 8 bases agree with TRBD1. Germline CDR1 is LGHNA and CDR2 is YSLEER. The CDR3 has 13 residues. The V segment lost 0 bases and the J segment 12 bases; nucleotides outside the gene matches: 6. Here the CDR3 reads CASSQDRDRPDTF. The CDR3 DNA sequence: TGCGCCAGCAGCCAAGATCGGGACAGGCCGGACACCTTC.

A remark on this clone: Germline is not matched at one junction end, which may reflect a read error. The chain recombines TRBV5-4 with TRBJ1-4; D gene uncertain. Germline lookup yields CDR1 SGHNT and CDR2 YYREEE (reference sequence). The CDR3 loop spans 14 amino acids. The CDR3 nucleotides are TGTGCCAGCAGCTCCCAACAGACGGTTGAAAAACTGCTTTTT. It encodes CASSSQQTVEKLLF.

The chain joins TRBV5-1 to TRBJ2-5, with 7 bases identical to TRBD2. Germline V lookup: CDR1 SGHRS, CDR2 YFSETQ. The CDR3 has 16 residues. The ends lost 2 bases at V and 7 bases at J; junction bases unmatched: 14. The DNA for the CDR3 is TGCGCCAGCAGCTTCTCTCAGACCCGAAGGGAGGGGACCCAGTACTTC. Protein sequence: CASSFSQTRREGTQYF.

The CDR3 loop is CASSLLRTGGPIYNEQFF. Written as DNA, the CDR3 is TGTGCCAGTAGTCTTCTACGGACAGGGGGGCCCATCTACAATGAGCAGTTCTTC. The chain is built from TRBV19 and TRBJ2-1; 10 nucleotides agree with TRBD1. The germline gives CDR1 LNHDA, CDR2 SQIVND (reference sequence). This CDR3 comprises 18 residues. The junction had 13 bases not matched to a gene; V was cut back by 5 bases and J by 3 bases.

The chain has TRBV28 and TRBJ2-7; the D gene is possibly TRBD1 (5 bases). The CDR3 sequence is 14 residues long. The germline V gene encodes CDR1 MDHEN and CDR2 SYDVKM. V lost 2 bases and J lost 4, with 12 bases in between. The DNA of the CDR3 is TGTGCCAGCAGTTTACGGACACCGTTTTACGAGCAGTACTTC. Protein sequence: CASSLRTPFYEQYF.

With regard to this clone: One junction end does not reproduce the germline sequence, and a read error may be involved. This chain connects TRBV24-1 to TRBJ2-1; TRBD2 matches at 7 bases. Germline V gene sequence: CDR1 KGHDR, CDR2 SFDVKD. The CDR3 length is 14 residues. CDR3 nucleotide sequence: TGTGCCACAAGTGAAGGGACGTGGGGGGGTGAGCAGTTCTTC. Translating it yields CATSEGTWGGEQFF.

J is TRBJ2-5 and V is TRBV5-1; perhaps TRBD2 as D (6 bases). Germline CDR1 is SGHRS and CDR2 is YFSETQ. V lost 4 bases to trimming and J lost 1 base, with 11 bases between them. The CDR3 has 14 amino acids. The CDR3 sequence is CASSPAGLQETQYF. DNA of the CDR3: TGCGCCAGCAGCCCGGCGGGGCTCCAAGAGACCCAGTACTTC.

V gene TRBV6-1 combines with J gene TRBJ2-1; D not resolved. Germline V gives CDR1 MNHNS, CDR2 SASEGT. The CDR3 totals 15 residues. V lost 4 bases, J lost 2 bases, and 12 bases lay in between. This CDR3 is CASSAASGPYNEQFF. Here the CDR3 DNA reads TGTGCCAGCAGTGCAGCGAGTGGGCCCTACAATGAGCAGTTCTTC.

This sequence joins TRBV5-1 and TRBJ2-1; 12 nucleotides line up with TRBD1. Germline lookup yields CDR1 SGHRS and CDR2 YFSETQ. The ends lost 7 bases at V and 8 bases at J; junction bases unmatched: 22. The CDR3 extends over 19 amino acids. In DNA form, the CDR3 reads TGCGCCAGCGTGACCCGTCCGGGGACAGGGGGCGCTGGGTTGGATGAGCAGTTCTTC. It encodes CASVTRPGTGGAGLDEQFF.